What follows are 23 T cell receptor beta chains derived from one specimen sequenced in a study of HIV-infected patients and healthy controls. All unsorted peripheral T cells were captured because whole blood was used without fractionation. About 500 ng RNA was reverse transcribed with alpha and beta constant-region primers. Each of the alpha and beta chains got its own library through chain-specific third strand synthesis with indices. One entry per CDR3 protein, called by TCRdb with MiXCR from the 5' RACE reads. There are roughly 20,000 distinct CDR3 sequences in the sample; around 8.3% occur only once, and 5.5% to 7.5% lies in the top ten. The sequenced sample was blood. The receptors shown here come from an adult in good health.

This clonotype has a count of ten or more. The V gene is TRBV6-5, the J gene TRBJ2-7, with TRBD2 identical over 8 bases. The CDR3 has 14 residues. Trimming took 5 bases from V and 8 from J; bases not matched to a gene: 11. Germline V gene sequence: CDR1 MNHEY, CDR2 SVGAGI. CDR3 in DNA: TGTGCCAGCAGTGAGGGCTTTTCGGGAGGGAAGCAGTACTTC. This gives the protein CASSEGFSGGKQYF.

This clonotype was counted between two and nine times. DNA for the CDR3: TGTGCCAGCAGTAGGGAGGGCCTGGGTACCGGGGAGCTGTTTTTT. Amino acid sequence: CASSREGLGTGELFF. J is TRBJ2-2 and V is TRBV6-1; 7 nucleotides align to TRBD2. The CDR3 has 15 amino acids. J gave up 5 bases and V 5 bases, and 8 bases lay outside the gene matches. Germline V gene data show CDR1 as MNHNS and CDR2 as SASEGT.

This clonotype is deemed medium-sized (0.01 to 0.1%). This rearrangement joins TRBV7-8 to TRBJ2-3; 9 bases are a match to TRBD2. CDR3 length: 15 residues. CDR1 and CDR2 from the germline V gene are SGHVS and FQNEAQ. Trimming took 3 bases from V and 5 from J; bases not matched to a gene: 6. CDR3 coding DNA: TGTGCCAGCAGCTTGGGCGGGAGGGATAGAGATACGCAGTATTTT. As protein: CASSLGGRDRDTQYF.

In this sample, this clonotype turned up many times. Written as DNA, the CDR3 is TGTGCCAGCTCACCCTTGGGGGATACGCAGTATTTT. This sequence encodes CASSPLGDTQYF. J is TRBJ2-3 and V is TRBV18; D is uncertain. The CDR3 sequence is 12 residues long. Germline assignment: CDR1 KGHSH and CDR2 LQKENI. V was trimmed by 3 bases and J by 6 bases, leaving 7 bases between them.

This clonotype was seen repeatedly, ten times or more. J is TRBJ2-3 and V is TRBV4-1, with 7 bases aligning to TRBD1. CDR1 and CDR2 (germline): MGHRA, YSYEKL. The CDR3 has 17 residues. V was clipped by 4 bases and J by 1 base; unmatched bases: 11. CDR3 residues: CASSLILVTGRTDTQYF. CDR3 nucleotide sequence: TGCGCCAGCAGCCTCATTCTAGTGACAGGGCGCACAGATACGCAGTATTTT.

This clonotype occurred many times. J is TRBJ1-2 and V is TRBV4-2; D might be TRBD1 (5 bases). The CDR3 spans 14 residues. Trimming stripped 5 bases from V and 4 bases from J, with 14 bases between. Germline V gene sequence: CDR1 LGHNA, CDR2 YNFKEQ. The CDR3 protein is CASSLRGTGYGYTF. The CDR3 DNA follows: TGTGCCAGCAGCTTGCGGGGGACCGGCTATGGCTACACCTTC.

This clonotype was seen ten or more times. The J gene is TRBJ1-1, the V gene TRBV5-4, with a possible D match to TRBD1 (5 bases). The CDR3 is 13 amino acids. The V gene's germline CDR1 is SGHNT and CDR2 YYREEE (reference sequence). V shed 7 bases and J shed 2 bases, with 12 bases lying between them. In DNA form, the CDR3 reads TGTGCCAGCTCGGACACCCCTAACACTGAAGCTTTCTTT. Amino acids: CASSDTPNTEAFF. Together with reference TRBV5-4 and TRBJ1-1, the CDR3 gives the full variable domain: ETGVTQSPTHLIKTRGQQVTLRCSSQSGHNTVSWYQQALGQGPQFIFQYYREEENGRGNFPPRFSGLQFPNYSSELNVNALELDDSALYLCASSDTPNTEAFFGQGTRLTVV.

Many counts were recorded for this clonotype. This chain connects TRBV20-1 to TRBJ2-1; 8 bases are a match to TRBD1. This CDR3 is 15 amino acids long. Germline V gene lookup returns CDR1 DFQATT and CDR2 SNEGSKA (reference sequence). V shed 0 bases and J 4 bases; nucleotides not matched to a gene: 5. The CDR3 is CSARDRDRSYNEQFF. As DNA, the CDR3 is TGCAGTGCTAGAGACCGGGACAGGAGTTACAATGAGCAGTTCTTC.

This clonotype appeared many times. The CDR3 protein is CSARDSGRYTGELFF. CDR3 sequence (DNA): TGCAGTGCTAGAGATTCGGGAAGGTACACCGGGGAGCTGTTTTTT. V and J are TRBV20-1 and TRBJ2-2; a possible D gene is TRBD2 (5 bases). This CDR3 has 15 residues. V lost 0 bases and J 3 bases, leaving 11 bases between the germline ends. Germline V CDR1 and CDR2: DFQATT, SNEGSKA (reference sequence).

This clonotype was counted only a few times. The rearrangement uses TRBV11-2 and TRBJ2-7; D uncertain. CDR3 size: 15 residues. Trimming stripped 3 bases from V and 1 base from J, with 13 bases between. Germline values: CDR1 SGHAT, CDR2 FQNNGV. In DNA, the CDR3 is TGTGCCAGCAGCTTGAGCAACCCTGCATCCTACGAGCAGTACTTC. Translated: CASSLSNPASYEQYF.

Ten or more counts support this clonotype. The chain uses TRBV14 and TRBJ1-3; D unresolved. This CDR3 is 18 amino acids long. The V end was cut by 3 bases, the J end by 0 bases, with 18 bases between. Per germline, CDR1 SGHDN and CDR2 FVKESK. Here the CDR3 reads CASSHSEQVSLSGNTIYF. The CDR3 DNA reads TGTGCCAGCAGCCACAGTGAGCAGGTCAGCCTCTCTGGAAACACCATATATTTT.

The V and J genes are TRBV5-4 and TRBJ2-2; 7 nucleotides align to TRBD1. Looked up from germline, CDR1 is SGHNT and CDR2 is YYREEE (reference sequence). Losses at the gene ends were 4 bases for V and 4 bases for J; bases not matched to a gene: 10. The CDR3 is 16 residues long. The CDR3 nucleotides read TGTGCCAGCAGCCCTGGGCTACAGGGGCTCACCGGGGAGCTGTTTTTT. This sequence encodes CASSPGLQGLTGELFF. The whole variable domain, remainder taken from reference TRBV5-4 and TRBJ2-2, is ETGVTQSPTHLIKTRGQQVTLRCSSQSGHNTVSWYQQALGQGPQFIFQYYREEENGRGNFPPRFSGLQFPNYSSELNVNALELDDSALYLCASSPGLQGLTGELFFGEGSRLTVL.

The sample holds many counts of this clonotype. The chain uses TRBV30 and TRBJ2-5, with D maybe TRBD2 (5 bases). From germline, CDR1 is GTSNPN and CDR2 SVGIG (reference sequence). This CDR3 contains 15 residues. Trimming took 4 bases from V and 1 from J, leaving 16 bases between them. The CDR3 region is CAWTNPGEFQETQYF. In DNA form, the CDR3 reads TGTGCCTGGACCAATCCCGGGGAATTCCAAGAGACCCAGTACTTC.

This clonotype is categorized as medium-sized. This rearrangement joins TRBV12-3 or TRBV12-4 to TRBJ1-5; D is ambiguous. Trimming cost V 7 bases and J 5 bases, with 9 bases left between them. This CDR3 region has 12 residues. The chain's CDR3 is CASNRADQPQHF. CDR3 in DNA: TGTGCCAGCAACCGGGCCGATCAGCCCCAGCATTTT.

The chain is built from TRBV21-1 and TRBJ1-1. TRBV21-1 is annotated as a pseudogene. This CDR3 contains 17 residues. CDR3 amino acids: CASSKVRGRLTNTEAFF. As DNA, the CDR3 is TGTGCCAGCAGCAAAGTGAGAGGGAGACTTACGAACACTGAAGCTTTCTTT.

This clonotype showed up many times. CDR3 sequence: CASSFSGSNQPQHF. In DNA, the CDR3 is TGTGCCAGCAGTTTTTCCGGGAGCAATCAGCCCCAGCATTTT. The chain carries TRBV27 and TRBJ1-5; D remains unclear. The germline V gene has CDR1 MNHEY and CDR2 SMNVEV (reference sequence). Trimming removed 3 bases from V and 1 base from J, with 7 bases in between. This CDR3 has 14 amino acids.

This clonotype was seen many times. The rearrangement uses TRBV3-1 and TRBJ2-3; 11 positions agree with TRBD2. The CDR3 is 16 residues long. J lost 2 bases, V lost 3 bases, and 4 bases had no gene match. Germline CDR1 LGHDT, CDR2 YNNKEL (reference sequence). The CDR3 region is CASSHLAGGLTDTQYF. CDR3 coding DNA: TGTGCCAGCAGCCACCTAGCGGGAGGCCTCACAGATACGCAGTATTTT.

This clonotype is medium-sized in the sample. The J gene is TRBJ2-1, the V gene TRBV10-3; D perhaps matches TRBD1 (6 bases). V was shortened by 8 bases and J by 6 bases, with 14 bases between the two germline ends. CDR1 is ENHRY and CDR2 is SYGVKD in the germline V gene. This CDR3 has 13 residues. The CDR3 nucleotides read TGTGCCATCGGACAGCCAGATTCCAATGAGCAGTTCTTC. Translation: CAIGQPDSNEQFF.

This clonotype is deemed medium-sized. The CDR3, as DNA: TGCGCCAGCAGGTTACTTAGGACAGGGGCCATATTAGACCAAAACATTCAGTACTTC. This gives the protein CASRLLRTGAILDQNIQYF. The V and J genes are TRBV23-1 and TRBJ2-4; 9 bases are shared with TRBD1. TRBV23-1 is flagged as an ORF with uncertain function. V lost 6 bases, J lost 5 bases, and 20 bases stayed unmatched. The CDR3 length is 19 residues.

This clonotype was seen at least ten times. The J gene is TRBJ1-1, the V gene TRBV5-4; TRBD1 is a possible D gene (5 bases). This CDR3 is built from 14 residues. V gave up 4 bases and J gave up 5 bases, with 15 bases separating them. Germline values: CDR1 SGHNT, CDR2 YYREEE (reference sequence). Here the CDR3 reads CASSPAGGKTEAFF. Here the CDR3 DNA reads TGTGCCAGCAGCCCCGCGGGGGGAAAGACTGAAGCTTTCTTT.

This clonotype qualifies as medium-sized. The V and J genes are TRBV4-1 and TRBJ2-3, with no clear D. The CDR3 contains 15 residues. Per germline, CDR1 MGHRA and CDR2 YSYEKL. Trimming shortened V by 0 bases and J by 5 bases, and 12 bases separated the two germline ends. The CDR3 region has the DNA TGCGCCAGCAGCCAAGAACTCCGCCGGCGAGATACGCAGTATTTT. Protein: CASSQELRRRDTQYF.

This clonotype was detected many times. The genes are TRBV12-3 or TRBV12-4 and TRBJ1-5, with 9 nucleotides matching TRBD1. There are 16 residues in the CDR3. V lost 5 bases and J lost 4; bases outside the gene matches: 9. The CDR3 here is CASSPPGQGPNQPQHF. In DNA form, the CDR3 reads TGTGCCAGCAGTCCCCCGGGACAGGGTCCAAATCAGCCCCAGCATTTT.

This clonotype was counted ten times or more. The V call is TRBV27, the J call TRBJ2-1, with unresolved D. This CDR3 has 14 amino acids. CDR1 and CDR2 from the germline V gene are MNHEY and SMNVEV (reference sequence). Trimming cost V 1 base and J 6 bases, with 10 bases left between them. CDR3 amino acids: CASSLYFTANEQFF. CDR3 coding DNA: TGTGCCAGCAGTTTATATTTTACAGCCAATGAGCAGTTCTTC.